The 8 T cell receptor beta chains in this list originate from one sample, sequenced in a study of control samples from healthy donors and cancer patients. The protocol was immunoSEQ multiplex PCR, while the TCRdb copy is restricted to in-frame clones and leaves out a portion. The data show over 10,000 clones, with around 92% seen just once and around an eighth held by the top ten. The sequenced material came from PBMCs. These receptor sequences come from a man older than 75 with lung cancer.

The V call is TRBV3-1 (or the pseudogene TRBV3-2), the J call TRBJ1-4, with D tentatively TRBD1 (5 bases). Deletions cut 1 base from V and 3 bases from J, with 9 bases between. The CDR3 runs 15 residues. Germline V CDR1 and CDR2: LGHDT, YNNKEL (reference sequence). CDR3 protein: CASSQVWGANEKLFF. In DNA, the CDR3 is TGTGCCAGCAGCCAAGTGTGGGGGGCTAATGAAAAACTGTTTTTT.

The rearrangement joins TRBV28 to TRBJ1-5; no clear D gene. CDR1 is MDHEN, CDR2 SYDVKM, per germline. V was clipped by 4 bases and J by 7 bases, with 17 bases between them. CDR3 length: 15 amino acids. DNA of the CDR3: TGTGCCAGCAGTTCGGCCCCGGGTCTAATACAGCCCCAGCATTTT. Protein: CASSSAPGLIQPQHF.

The chain carries TRBV28 and TRBJ2-7, with D possibly being TRBD2 (5 bases). V shed 2 bases and J shed 4 bases, with 6 bases lying between them. Germline-derived CDR1 and CDR2 are MDHEN and SYDVKM. This CDR3 spans 12 amino acids. In DNA form, the CDR3 reads TGTGCCAGCAGTTTAGGAGGATACGAGCAGTACGTC. It translates to CASSLGGYEQYV.

The rearrangement links TRBV14 to TRBJ1-1; 7 bases map to TRBD1. This CDR3 has 12 amino acids. Germline V gene sequence: CDR1 SGHDN, CDR2 FVKESK. J lost 11 bases, V lost 5 bases, and 8 bases had no gene match. CDR3 bases: TGTGCCAGCAGCATACTCAGGGGGGCGGCTTTCTTT. Amino acid sequence: CASSILRGAAFF.

The chain joins TRBV14 to TRBJ2-7; D call uncertain. V lost 1 base to trimming and J lost 0 bases, with 10 bases between them. This CDR3 comprises 15 residues. CDR1 SGHDN and CDR2 FVKESK come from the germline V gene. The CDR3 DNA is TGTGCCAGCAGCCAAGGTGGACGAGGCTCCTACGAGCAGTACGTC. Residues: CASSQGGRGSYEQYV.

The chain combines TRBV6-1 with TRBJ1-2; weak D call: TRBD1 (5 bases). V was pared by 1 base and J by 4 bases, with 13 bases between. This CDR3 comprises 15 residues. Germline V gene sequence: CDR1 MNHNS, CDR2 SASEGT. The CDR3 DNA sequence: TGTGCCAGCAGTGAAGGGACCGAGGGGATCTATGGCTACACCTTC. Translation gives CASSEGTEGIYGYTF.

The V and J genes are TRBV19 and TRBJ1-6, with 9 nucleotides matching TRBD1. The CDR3 consists of 15 residues. The V gene's germline CDR1 is LNHDA and CDR2 SQIVND (reference sequence). The V segment lost 5 bases and the J segment 10 bases; nucleotides outside the gene matches: 9. The CDR3, as DNA: TGTGCCAGTAGTGTTACAGGGGGCGCCCCCTCACCCCTCCACTTT. Amino acids: CASSVTGGAPSPLHF.

The rearrangement uses TRBV11-2 and TRBJ2-5, with 11 positions matching TRBD1. The junction had 10 bases not matched to a gene; V was cut back by 5 bases and J by 5 bases. The CDR3 contains 16 residues. Germline CDR1 and CDR2: SGHAT and FQNNGV. In DNA, the CDR3 is TGTGCCAGCAGCGAGTGGGGACAGGGGGGCTTTGAGACCCAGTACTTC. It translates to CASSEWGQGGFETQYF.